The T cell receptor (beta chain) under discussion was sequenced for a study of vaccination and CD4 T cells after COVID-19. The Oncomine TCR Beta short-read assay was applied to DNA of cultured CD4+ T cells. TCRdb fed the PCR reads into MiXCR, producing one record per CDR3 protein. Of some 4,600 distinct CDR3 sequences listed, approximately 30% are singletons. Turning to this clonotype: Its antigen is unknown.

The CDR3 has 12 amino acids. The germline gives CDR1 DFQATT, CDR2 SNEGSKA (reference sequence). Unmatched junction bases numbered 5, after V lost 5 bases and J lost 5 bases. Treatment reported: approximately 11-day PBMC culture with coronavirus spike peptide pools or control peptides (ViraFEST assay). This TCR came from a human donor who had recovered from COVID-19. The sample was CD4+ T cells from blood, cultured in vitro. V and J are TRBV20-1 and TRBJ2-7, with TRBD2 matching 8 bases. The CDR3 region is CSAPSGGDEQYF. CDR3 bases: TGCAGTGCTCCGAGCGGGGGCGACGAGCAGTACTTC.